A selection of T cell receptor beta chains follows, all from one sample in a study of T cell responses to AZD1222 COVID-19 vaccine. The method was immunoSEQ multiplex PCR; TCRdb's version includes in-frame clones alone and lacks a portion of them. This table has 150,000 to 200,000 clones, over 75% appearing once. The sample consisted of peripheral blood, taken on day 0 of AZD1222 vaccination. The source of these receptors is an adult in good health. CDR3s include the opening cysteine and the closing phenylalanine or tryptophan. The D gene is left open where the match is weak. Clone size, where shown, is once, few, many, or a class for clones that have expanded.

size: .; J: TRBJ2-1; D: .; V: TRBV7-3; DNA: TGTGCCAGCTCACTAAGGGGTTTCTACAATGAGCAGTTCTTC; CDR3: CASSLRGFYNEQFF
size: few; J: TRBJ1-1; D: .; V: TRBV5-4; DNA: TGTGCCAGCAGCTTACAGGGGAACACTGAAGCTTTCTTT; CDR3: CASSLQGNTEAFF
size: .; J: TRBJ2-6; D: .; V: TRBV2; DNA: TGTGCCGCCGGGAGAGGGGTAGTCGGGGCCAACGTCCTGACTTTC; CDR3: CAAGRGVVGANVLTF
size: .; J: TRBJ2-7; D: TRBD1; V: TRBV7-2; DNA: TGTGCCAGCAGCCCCACCGGGACAGCCTACGAGCAGTACTTC; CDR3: CASSPTGTAYEQYF
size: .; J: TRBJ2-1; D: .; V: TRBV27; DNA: TGTGCCAGCAGTTTATGGGCCCAATTGGGGAATGAGCAGTTCTTC; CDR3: CASSLWAQLGNEQFF
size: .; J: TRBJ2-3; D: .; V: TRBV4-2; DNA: TGTGCCAGCAGCCAAGGACTAGGGGTGGCAGATACGCAGTATTTT; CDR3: CASSQGLGVADTQYF
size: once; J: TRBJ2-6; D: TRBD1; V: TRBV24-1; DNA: TGTGCCACCAGTAGCCCGGGACAGGGGGCCAACGTCCTGACTTTC; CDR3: CATSSPGQGANVLTF
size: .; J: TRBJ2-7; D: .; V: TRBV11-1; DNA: TGTGCCAGCAGCTTATTTGGGGAGCAGTACTTC; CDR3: CASSLFGEQYF
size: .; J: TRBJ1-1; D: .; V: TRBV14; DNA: TGTGCCAGCTCGGATGGCACTGAAGCTTTCTTT; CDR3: CASSDGTEAFF
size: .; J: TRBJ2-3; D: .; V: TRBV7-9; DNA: TGTGCCAGCAGTCCGGGTGCAGATACGCAGTATTTT; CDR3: CASSPGADTQYF
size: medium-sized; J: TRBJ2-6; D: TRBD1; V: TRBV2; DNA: TGTGCAGATGGACAGGGAGGTTCTGGGGCCAACGTCCTGACTTTC; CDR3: CADGQGGSGANVLTF
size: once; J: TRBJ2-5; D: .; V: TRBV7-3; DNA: TGTGCCAGCAGCTTAACCGGGACACCGCAAGAGACCCAGTACTTC; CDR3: CASSLTGTPQETQYF
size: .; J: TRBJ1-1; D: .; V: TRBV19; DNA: TGTGCCAGTAGTTATGACCCTGACACTGAAGCTTTCTTT; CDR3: CASSYDPDTEAFF
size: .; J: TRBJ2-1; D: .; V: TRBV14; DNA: TGTGCCAGCAGCCAAGTACGTGGTCCTTACAATGAGCAGTTCTTC; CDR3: CASSQVRGPYNEQFF
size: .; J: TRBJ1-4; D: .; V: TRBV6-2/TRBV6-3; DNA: TGTGCCAGCAGTTATCGAAATGAAAAACTGTTTTTT; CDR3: CASSYRNEKLFF
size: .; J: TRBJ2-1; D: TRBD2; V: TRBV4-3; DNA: TGCGCCAGCAGCCGCAAAGGACTAGCGGGGCGCAATGAGCAGTTCTTC; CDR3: CASSRKGLAGRNEQFF
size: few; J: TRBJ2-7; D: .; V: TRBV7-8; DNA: TGTGCCAGCAGCTTCTCCCGGGCCGTAAGGTCCGAGCAGTACTTC; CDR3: CASSFSRAVRSEQYF
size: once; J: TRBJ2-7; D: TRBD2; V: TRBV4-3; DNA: TGCGCCAGCAGCCAAGGGACTAGCGGGGGTCTGGAGCAGTACTTC; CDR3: CASSQGTSGGLEQYF
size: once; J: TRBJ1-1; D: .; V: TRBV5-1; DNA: TGCGCCAGCAGCTTTTTGGACACGAACACTGAAGCTTTCTTT; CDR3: CASSFLDTNTEAFF
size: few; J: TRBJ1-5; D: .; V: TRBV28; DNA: TGTGCCAGCAGTTCACGGCAGCCCCAGCATTTT; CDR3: CASSSRQPQHF
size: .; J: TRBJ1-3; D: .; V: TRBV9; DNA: TGTGCCAGCAGCGCCAGGAAATCGGACGGAAGCCGGGGAAACACCATATATTTT; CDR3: CASSARKSDGSRGNTIYF
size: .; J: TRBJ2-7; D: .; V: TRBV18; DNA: TGTGCCAGCTCGCAAGATACAGGGCTGGAGCAGTACTTC; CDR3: CASSQDTGLEQYF
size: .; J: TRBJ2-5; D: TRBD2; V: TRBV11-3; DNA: TGTGCCAGCAGCCGGGCTAGCGGGGGCCGCCCCGGGACCCAGTACTTC; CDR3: CASSRASGGRPGTQYF
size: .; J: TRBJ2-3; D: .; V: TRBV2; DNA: TGTGCCAGCGGAGACATCACAGATACGCAGTATTTT; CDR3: CASGDITDTQYF
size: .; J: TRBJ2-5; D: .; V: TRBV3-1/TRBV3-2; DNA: TGTGCCAGCAGCCAAGCCCGCACGATCGCCGGTTCCCAGTACTTC; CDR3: CASSQARTIAGSQYF
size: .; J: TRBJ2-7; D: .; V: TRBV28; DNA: TGTGCCAGCAGTCACTACGAGCAGTACTTC; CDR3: CASSHYEQYF
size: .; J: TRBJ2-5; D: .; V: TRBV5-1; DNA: TGCGCCAGCAGCTTGGTGGGGGAGACCCAGTACTTC; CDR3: CASSLVGETQYF
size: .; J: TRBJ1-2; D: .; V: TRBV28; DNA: TGTGCCAGCACTGTGACGGGAAACTATGGCTACACCTTC; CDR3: CASTVTGNYGYTF
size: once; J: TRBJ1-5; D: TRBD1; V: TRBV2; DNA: TGTGCCAGCAGCAGGGACAGGGGTGCTCAGCCCCAGCATTTT; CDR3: CASSRDRGAQPQHF
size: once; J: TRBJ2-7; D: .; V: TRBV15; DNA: TGTGCCACCAGCAGAGATCCCATTGCCTACGAGCAGTACTTC; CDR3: CATSRDPIAYEQYF
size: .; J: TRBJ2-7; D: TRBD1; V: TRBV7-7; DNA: TGTGCTAGCAGCCCGGACAGGGACTACGAGCAGTACTTC; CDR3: CASSPDRDYEQYF
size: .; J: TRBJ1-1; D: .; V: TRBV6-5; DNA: TGTGCCAGCAGTTTGTCCGGGGCTTTTCGACAGAAAGCTTTCTTT; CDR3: CASSLSGAFRQKAFF
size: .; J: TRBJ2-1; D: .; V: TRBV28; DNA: TGTGCCAGCAGTTTTGGGGGGCGCGATGAGCAGTTCTTC; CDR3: CASSFGGRDEQFF
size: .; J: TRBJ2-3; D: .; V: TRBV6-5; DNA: TGTGCCAGCAGGTCGGCTCCCATAAATACAGATACGCAGTATTTT; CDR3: CASRSAPINTDTQYF
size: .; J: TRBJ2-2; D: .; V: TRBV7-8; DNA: TGTGCCAGCAGGTCAGGGGTGCTAACCGGGGAGCTGTTTTTT; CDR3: CASRSGVLTGELFF
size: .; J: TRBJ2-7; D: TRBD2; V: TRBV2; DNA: TGTGCCAGCCTTGGACTAGCGGACTCCTACGAGCAGTACTTC; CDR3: CASLGLADSYEQYF
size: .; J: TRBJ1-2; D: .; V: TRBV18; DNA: TGTGCCAGCTCACCGCAAGAGGGATCCTATGGCTACACCTTC; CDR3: CASSPQEGSYGYTF
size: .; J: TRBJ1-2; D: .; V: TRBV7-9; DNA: TGTGCCAGCAGCCTAGATTTCCTGGATGAAAGCTACACCTTC; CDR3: CASSLDFLDESYTF
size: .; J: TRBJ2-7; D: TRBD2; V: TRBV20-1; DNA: TGCAGTGCTGGGTCGGGGGGGCAGTACTTC; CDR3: CSAGSGGQYF
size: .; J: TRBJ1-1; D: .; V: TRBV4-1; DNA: TGCGCCAGCAGCCAAGATCGGGATGATTTGAACACTGAAGCTTTCTTT; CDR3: CASSQDRDDLNTEAFF
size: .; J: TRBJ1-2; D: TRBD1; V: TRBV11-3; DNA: TGTGCTTCAACCCCCCGACAGGGTCTACATGGCTACACCTTC; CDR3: CASTPRQGLHGYTF
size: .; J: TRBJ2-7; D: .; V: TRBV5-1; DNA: TGCGCCAGCAGCTTGGTAGTGCCCCTCTCTGCCGAGCAGTACTTC; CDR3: CASSLVVPLSAEQYF
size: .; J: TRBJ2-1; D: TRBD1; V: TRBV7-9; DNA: TGTGCCAGCAGCTACACAGGGGGGTCCCGCAATGAGCAGTTCTTC; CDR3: CASSYTGGSRNEQFF
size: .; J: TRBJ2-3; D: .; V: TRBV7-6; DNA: TGTGCCAGCAGCCCTGGGGGCGGTTCCACAGATACGCAGTATTTT; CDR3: CASSPGGGSTDTQYF
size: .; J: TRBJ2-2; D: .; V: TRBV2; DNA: TGTGCCAGCAGAGAACAGGGAGGTGACACCGGGGAGCTGTTTTTT; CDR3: CASREQGGDTGELFF
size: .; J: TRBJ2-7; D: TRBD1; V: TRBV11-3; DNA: TGTGCCAGCAGCCTGTCCGGGACAGGGATGGTTGAGCAGTACTTC; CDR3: CASSLSGTGMVEQYF
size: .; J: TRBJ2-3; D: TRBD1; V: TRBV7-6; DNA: TGTGCCAGCAGCGCCTGGGACAGCAGCACAGATACGCAGTATTTT; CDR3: CASSAWDSSTDTQYF
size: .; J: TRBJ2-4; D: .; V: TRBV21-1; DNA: TGTGCCAGCAGCACAAGGACAGGGTGGGACATTCAGTACTTC; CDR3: CASSTRTGWDIQYF
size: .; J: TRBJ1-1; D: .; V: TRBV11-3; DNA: TGTGCCAGCAGCTTAGTTCTGAACACTGAAGCTTTCTTT; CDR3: CASSLVLNTEAFF
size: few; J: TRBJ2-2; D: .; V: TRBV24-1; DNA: TGTGCCACCAGTGATTTAGGATCGGACACCGGGGAGCTGTTTTTT; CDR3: CATSDLGSDTGELFF
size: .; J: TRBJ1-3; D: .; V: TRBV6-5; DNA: TGTGCCAGCAGTTTCTCAGGGGACTCTGGAAACACCATATATTTT; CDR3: CASSFSGDSGNTIYF
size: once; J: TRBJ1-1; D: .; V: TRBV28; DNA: TGTGCCAGCAGTTCGCTTCCAAGTGAAGCTTTCTTT; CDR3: CASSSLPSEAFF
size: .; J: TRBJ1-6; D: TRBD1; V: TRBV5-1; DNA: TGCGCCAGCAGTTTGACAGGGGGCACCTATAATTCACCCCTCCACTTT; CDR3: CASSLTGGTYNSPLHF
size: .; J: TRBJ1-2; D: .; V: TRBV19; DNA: TGTGCCAGTAGTTTAAACTATGGCTACACCTTC; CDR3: CASSLNYGYTF
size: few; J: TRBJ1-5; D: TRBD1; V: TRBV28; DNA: TGTGCCAGCAGTTCGGGACAGAGGACTAGCAATCAGCCCCAGCATTTT; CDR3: CASSSGQRTSNQPQHF